Listed below are T cell receptor beta chains from one sample, sequenced in a study of shared clonotypes between healthy human individuals. Libraries were prepared by immunoSEQ multiplex PCR; TCRdb keeps only in-frame clonotypes and omits some of them. The sample shows 530,000 or so clones, roughly 85% of them seen only once. The specimen was PBMCs. These receptors originate from a woman aged 40 to 55 in good health. Some clones in this sample may be carry-over from other donors' samples. The CDR3 runs from the conserved cysteine through the conserved F or W. A D gene is named only where the DNA matches it firmly. Some rows mark clone size as missing; the rest say once, few, many or name a class of expanded clone.

.,TRBJ2-1,TRBD2,TRBV29-1,TGCAGCGGCATCGGGACTAGCGGGGAATCCTACAATGAGCAGTTCTTC,CSGIGTSGESYNEQFF
.,TRBJ2-5,.,TRBV9,TGTGCCAGCAGCGTATCGGGGCAAGAGACCCAGTACTTC,CASSVSGQETQYF
few,TRBJ2-1,TRBD1,TRBV13,TGTGCCAGCAGGCAGGGGGCCGGTAATGAGCAGTTCTTC,CASRQGAGNEQFF
.,TRBJ1-5,.,TRBV10-3,TGTGCCATCAGTGAGTCGAGGGTTGGCAATCAGCCCCAGCATTTT,CAISESRVGNQPQHF
.,TRBJ2-1,TRBD1,TRBV10-3,TGTGCCATCAGTCCCGGGACAGGGCTCTCCTACAATGAGCAGTTCTTC,CAISPGTGLSYNEQFF
.,TRBJ2-1,.,TRBV7-9,TGTGCCAGCAGCCAATACACTGAGCAGTTCTTC,CASSQYTEQFF
.,TRBJ2-7,TRBD2,TRBV10-3,TGTGCCTCCAGGACTAGCGGGACCCACGAGCAGTACTTC,CASRTSGTHEQYF
.,TRBJ2-5,.,TRBV7-9,TGTGCCAGCAGCTATCGGAGGGGGCGCCGGGAGACCCAGTACTTC,CASSYRRGRRETQYF
.,TRBJ2-3,TRBD2,TRBV7-3,TGTGCCAGCAGCCAAACCGGGACTATTAACACAGATACGCAGTATTTT,CASSQTGTINTDTQYF
.,TRBJ2-3,TRBD2,TRBV5-1,TGCGCCAGCAGCCCGTCTAGCGGGAGCACAGATACGCAGTATTTT,CASSPSSGSTDTQYF
.,TRBJ2-1,TRBD2,TRBV19,TGTGCCAGTAGGGCTAGCGGGAGGGTTGGGGAGCAGTTCTTC,CASRASGRVGEQFF
.,TRBJ1-1,.,TRBV28,TGTGCCAGCAGTTTAAAGCGGAGCCGGTCAGTCATCAACACTGAAGCTTTCTTT,CASSLKRSRSVINTEAFF